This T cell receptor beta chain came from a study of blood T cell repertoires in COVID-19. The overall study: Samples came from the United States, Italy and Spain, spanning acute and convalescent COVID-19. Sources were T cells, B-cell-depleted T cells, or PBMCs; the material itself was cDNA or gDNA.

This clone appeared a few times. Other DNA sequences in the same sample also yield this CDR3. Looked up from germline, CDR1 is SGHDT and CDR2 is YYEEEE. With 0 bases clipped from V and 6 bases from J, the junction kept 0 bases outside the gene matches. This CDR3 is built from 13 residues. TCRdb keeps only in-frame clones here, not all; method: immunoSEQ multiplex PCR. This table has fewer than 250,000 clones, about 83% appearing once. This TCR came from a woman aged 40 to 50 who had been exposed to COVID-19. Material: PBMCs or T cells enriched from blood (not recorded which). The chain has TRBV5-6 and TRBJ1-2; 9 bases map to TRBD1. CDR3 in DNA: TGTGCCAGCAGCTTGGGACAGGGGGATGGCTACACCTTC. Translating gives CASSLGQGDGYTF.